These T cell receptor beta chains were read from a single sample in a study of T cells in Graves' hyperthyroidism and ophthalmopathy. One entry per CDR3 protein results from TCRdb running MiXCR on the multiplex PCR reads. The sample shows roughly 170,000 distinct CDR3 sequences, about 18% of them seen only once. The specimen sequenced was blood. Receptor source: a woman between 50 and 59 years old with Graves' hyperthyroidism. CDR3s include the opening cysteine and the closing phenylalanine or tryptophan. The order of the fields is CDR3 length, clone size, D gene, J gene, V gene, CDR3 protein, CDR3 DNA. A D gene is named only where the DNA matches it firmly. Clone size, where shown, is once, few, many, or a class for clones that have expanded.

cdr3_length: 14; clone_size: few; d_call: -; j_call: TRBJ2-7; v_call: TRBV18; cdr3_aa: CASSPGQTSYEQYF; cdr3_nt: TGTGCCAGCTCACCAGGACAGACCTCCTACGAGCAGTACTTC
cdr3_length: 12; clone_size: many; d_call: TRBD1; j_call: TRBJ1-2; v_call: TRBV5-1; cdr3_aa: CASSNRGYGYTF; cdr3_nt: TGCGCCAGCAGTAACAGGGGCTATGGCTACACCTTC
cdr3_length: 15; clone_size: -; d_call: -; j_call: TRBJ2-7; v_call: TRBV11-2; cdr3_aa: CASSLVARIAYEQYF; cdr3_nt: TGTGCCAGCAGCTTAGTCGCAAGGATCGCCTACGAGCAGTACTTC
cdr3_length: 13; clone_size: many; d_call: TRBD1; j_call: TRBJ1-2; v_call: TRBV13; cdr3_aa: CASSRDSNYGYTF; cdr3_nt: TGTGCCAGCAGTCGGGACAGCAACTATGGCTACACCTTC
cdr3_length: 13; clone_size: many; d_call: -; j_call: TRBJ1-2; v_call: TRBV15; cdr3_aa: CATSRDGSYGYTF; cdr3_nt: TGTGCCACCAGCAGAGATGGGTCCTATGGCTACACCTTC
cdr3_length: 15; clone_size: many; d_call: -; j_call: TRBJ2-7; v_call: TRBV7-9; cdr3_aa: CASSLRGNLAYEQYF; cdr3_nt: TGTGCCAGCAGCTTGAGGGGGAATTTGGCCTACGAGCAGTACTTC
cdr3_length: 12; clone_size: many; d_call: TRBD1; j_call: TRBJ1-2; v_call: TRBV20-1; cdr3_aa: CSARKTGEGYTF; cdr3_nt: TGCAGTGCTAGAAAGACAGGGGAAGGCTACACCTTC
cdr3_length: 14; clone_size: many; d_call: -; j_call: TRBJ1-1; v_call: TRBV7-9; cdr3_aa: CASELGDVNTEAFF; cdr3_nt: TGTGCCAGCGAACTGGGAGATGTGAACACTGAAGCTTTCTTT
cdr3_length: 14; clone_size: many; d_call: -; j_call: TRBJ1-5; v_call: TRBV11-2; cdr3_aa: CASSPRASNQPQHF; cdr3_nt: TGTGCCAGCAGCCCACGGGCCTCTAATCAGCCCCAGCATTTT
cdr3_length: 15; clone_size: -; d_call: -; j_call: TRBJ1-1; v_call: TRBV27; cdr3_aa: CASSLSGRNPPEAFF; cdr3_nt: TGTGCCAGCAGTTTATCGGGCAGGAACCCACCTGAAGCTTTCTTT
cdr3_length: 12; clone_size: many; d_call: -; j_call: TRBJ1-1; v_call: TRBV28; cdr3_aa: CASSFVDSEAFF; cdr3_nt: TGTGCCAGCAGTTTCGTCGACTCTGAAGCTTTCTTT
cdr3_length: 13; clone_size: -; d_call: TRBD1; j_call: TRBJ1-2; v_call: TRBV27; cdr3_aa: CASREGALRGYTF; cdr3_nt: TGTGCCAGCAGGGAGGGGGCGCTAAGGGGCTACACCTTC
cdr3_length: 17; clone_size: many; d_call: TRBD2; j_call: TRBJ2-5; v_call: TRBV7-9; cdr3_aa: CASSLPAGGRYQETQYF; cdr3_nt: TGTGCCAGCAGCTTACCAGCGGGGGGGCGATACCAAGAGACCCAGTACTTC
cdr3_length: 15; clone_size: -; d_call: -; j_call: TRBJ1-4; v_call: TRBV10-2; cdr3_aa: CANSDGAGINEKLFF; cdr3_nt: TGCGCCAACAGTGACGGGGCAGGGATAAATGAAAAACTGTTTTTT
cdr3_length: 15; clone_size: many; d_call: -; j_call: TRBJ2-1; v_call: TRBV7-9; cdr3_aa: CASSLRDSLENEQFF; cdr3_nt: TGTGCCAGCAGCCTCCGGGACTCACTGGAGAATGAGCAGTTCTTC
cdr3_length: 16; clone_size: -; d_call: -; j_call: TRBJ1-1; v_call: TRBV28; cdr3_aa: CASSTPPGSLNTEAFF; cdr3_nt: TGTGCCAGCAGCACGCCACCGGGCTCACTGAACACTGAAGCTTTCTTT
cdr3_length: 12; clone_size: many; d_call: -; j_call: TRBJ2-3; v_call: TRBV13; cdr3_aa: CASSVHTGTQYF; cdr3_nt: TGTGCCAGCAGTGTTCATACGGGTACGCAGTATTTT
cdr3_length: 13; clone_size: many; d_call: -; j_call: TRBJ2-2; v_call: TRBV11-3; cdr3_aa: CASSYDFTGELFF; cdr3_nt: TGTGCCAGCAGCTACGACTTTACCGGGGAGCTGTTTTTT
cdr3_length: 15; clone_size: many; d_call: -; j_call: TRBJ1-6; v_call: TRBV27; cdr3_aa: CASSWDTRANSPLHF; cdr3_nt: TGTGCCAGCAGTTGGGACACTCGGGCGAATTCACCCCTCCACTTT
cdr3_length: 12; clone_size: many; d_call: -; j_call: TRBJ1-1; v_call: TRBV28; cdr3_aa: CASSGQTRLAFF; cdr3_nt: TGTGCCAGCAGTGGACAGACAAGGTTAGCTTTCTTT
cdr3_length: 15; clone_size: -; d_call: -; j_call: TRBJ1-1; v_call: TRBV11-2; cdr3_aa: CASSLVPGMNTEAFF; cdr3_nt: TGTGCCAGCAGCTTAGTCCCAGGAATGAACACTGAAGCTTTCTTT
cdr3_length: 16; clone_size: -; d_call: -; j_call: TRBJ1-2; v_call: TRBV4-1; cdr3_aa: CASSQGTVFSNYGYTF; cdr3_nt: TGCGCCAGCAGCCAAGGGACAGTTTTTTCTAACTATGGCTACACCTTC
cdr3_length: 14; clone_size: -; d_call: -; j_call: TRBJ1-6; v_call: TRBV6-9; cdr3_aa: CASSYLSFNSPLHF; cdr3_nt: TGTGCCAGCAGTTACCTCAGTTTTAATTCACCCCTCCACTTT
cdr3_length: 14; clone_size: many; d_call: TRBD1; j_call: TRBJ1-2; v_call: TRBV3-1; cdr3_aa: CASRIQGVYHGYTF; cdr3_nt: TGTGCCAGCAGAATACAGGGGGTCTATCATGGCTACACCTTC
cdr3_length: 15; clone_size: -; d_call: TRBD1; j_call: TRBJ2-1; v_call: TRBV3-1; cdr3_aa: CASSPHRGSYNEQFF; cdr3_nt: TGTGCCAGCAGCCCTCACAGGGGATCCTACAATGAGCAGTTCTTC
cdr3_length: 14; clone_size: many; d_call: -; j_call: TRBJ1-4; v_call: TRBV11-1; cdr3_aa: CASSSGGPGEKLFF; cdr3_nt: TGTGCCAGCAGCTCCGGAGGCCCGGGTGAAAAACTGTTTTTT
cdr3_length: 16; clone_size: few; d_call: TRBD1; j_call: TRBJ1-1; v_call: TRBV7-9; cdr3_aa: CASSLAGTGKNTEAFF; cdr3_nt: TGTGCCAGCAGCTTAGCGGGGACAGGGAAGAACACTGAAGCTTTCTTT
cdr3_length: 15; clone_size: many; d_call: -; j_call: TRBJ1-3; v_call: TRBV12-3/TRBV12-4; cdr3_aa: CASSFFRGGGNTIYF; cdr3_nt: TGTGCCAGCAGTTTCTTCCGCGGGGGGGGAAACACCATATATTTT
cdr3_length: 14; clone_size: many; d_call: -; j_call: TRBJ2-1; v_call: TRBV11-2; cdr3_aa: CASSYGLTRDEQFF; cdr3_nt: TGTGCCAGCAGCTATGGACTAACCAGGGATGAGCAGTTCTTC
cdr3_length: 15; clone_size: -; d_call: -; j_call: TRBJ2-5; v_call: TRBV5-6; cdr3_aa: CASSLWAGASTAQYF; cdr3_nt: TGTGCCAGCAGCTTGTGGGCAGGAGCCTCGACGGCCCAGTACTTC
cdr3_length: 16; clone_size: few; d_call: TRBD1; j_call: TRBJ1-6; v_call: TRBV6-1; cdr3_aa: CASSYSGTQGGSPLHF; cdr3_nt: TGTGCCAGCAGTTACTCCGGGACGCAGGGGGGTTCACCCCTCCACTTT
cdr3_length: 14; clone_size: many; d_call: TRBD1; j_call: TRBJ1-2; v_call: TRBV27; cdr3_aa: CASRPQTGPEGYTF; cdr3_nt: TGTGCCAGCAGGCCTCAGACAGGGCCAGAGGGCTACACCTTC
cdr3_length: 14; clone_size: many; d_call: TRBD2; j_call: TRBJ2-7; v_call: TRBV3-1; cdr3_aa: CASSRVAGSYEQYF; cdr3_nt: TGTGCCAGCAGCCGCGTAGCGGGGTCTTACGAGCAGTACTTC
cdr3_length: 16; clone_size: many; d_call: TRBD1; j_call: TRBJ1-4; v_call: TRBV10-3; cdr3_aa: CAISRTNRGLNEKLFF; cdr3_nt: TGTGCCATCAGTCGCACTAACAGGGGTCTGAATGAAAAACTGTTTTTT
cdr3_length: 14; clone_size: -; d_call: -; j_call: TRBJ1-2; v_call: TRBV6-6; cdr3_aa: CASSYGGEGDGYTF; cdr3_nt: TGTGCCAGCAGTTACGGGGGTGAGGGTGATGGCTACACCTTC
cdr3_length: 14; clone_size: many; d_call: -; j_call: TRBJ1-2; v_call: TRBV14; cdr3_aa: CASSQDGRIYGYTF; cdr3_nt: TGTGCCAGCAGCCAAGATGGCAGGATATATGGCTACACCTTC
cdr3_length: 17; clone_size: -; d_call: TRBD1; j_call: TRBJ1-3; v_call: TRBV6-5; cdr3_aa: CASGYATGSYSGNTIYF; cdr3_nt: TGTGCCAGCGGTTATGCGACAGGGAGCTACTCTGGAAACACCATATATTTT
cdr3_length: 19; clone_size: many; d_call: TRBD2; j_call: TRBJ2-1; v_call: TRBV6-5; cdr3_aa: CASSYPASGGRGAYNEQFF; cdr3_nt: TGTGCCAGCAGTTACCCAGCTAGCGGGGGGCGCGGAGCCTACAATGAGCAGTTCTTC
cdr3_length: 18; clone_size: few; d_call: -; j_call: TRBJ1-2; v_call: TRBV9; cdr3_aa: CASSVGGAGQGRSYGYTF; cdr3_nt: TGTGCCAGCAGCGTCGGGGGTGCGGGGCAAGGCCGGAGCTATGGCTACACCTTC
cdr3_length: 15; clone_size: many; d_call: -; j_call: TRBJ1-6; v_call: TRBV11-2; cdr3_aa: CASTPVRGERSPLHF; cdr3_nt: TGTGCCAGCACGCCGGTCAGGGGCGAGCGATCACCCCTCCACTTT
cdr3_length: 17; clone_size: -; d_call: -; j_call: TRBJ2-3; v_call: TRBV7-3; cdr3_aa: CASSQYVGGTSTDTQYF; cdr3_nt: TGTGCCAGCAGCCAGTATGTGGGGGGAACTAGCACAGATACGCAGTATTTT
cdr3_length: 11; clone_size: many; d_call: -; j_call: TRBJ2-2; v_call: TRBV7-9; cdr3_aa: CASYYTGELFF; cdr3_nt: TGTGCCAGCTACTACACCGGGGAGCTGTTTTTT
cdr3_length: 14; clone_size: many; d_call: -; j_call: TRBJ1-2; v_call: TRBV5-1; cdr3_aa: CASTRGATNYGYTF; cdr3_nt: TGCGCCAGCACCCGAGGAGCAACTAACTATGGCTACACCTTC
cdr3_length: 13; clone_size: many; d_call: -; j_call: TRBJ2-7; v_call: TRBV20-1; cdr3_aa: CSAPIRGSYEQYF; cdr3_nt: TGCAGTGCTCCGATCCGGGGATCCTACGAGCAGTACTTC
cdr3_length: 15; clone_size: many; d_call: TRBD1; j_call: TRBJ2-7; v_call: TRBV12-3/TRBV12-4; cdr3_aa: CASRPPGQGSYEQYF; cdr3_nt: TGTGCCAGCAGGCCTCCGGGACAGGGGAGCTACGAGCAGTACTTC
cdr3_length: 12; clone_size: few; d_call: -; j_call: TRBJ2-1; v_call: TRBV20-1; cdr3_aa: CSARDRLGEQFF; cdr3_nt: TGCAGTGCTAGAGATCGGCTGGGTGAGCAGTTCTTC
cdr3_length: 14; clone_size: many; d_call: TRBD1; j_call: TRBJ2-7; v_call: TRBV6-1; cdr3_aa: CASSSGTGRHEQYF; cdr3_nt: TGTGCCAGCAGTAGCGGGACAGGGAGGCACGAGCAGTACTTC
cdr3_length: 14; clone_size: -; d_call: -; j_call: TRBJ1-5; v_call: TRBV3-1; cdr3_aa: CASSHGRVNQPQHF; cdr3_nt: TGTGCCAGCAGCCATGGACGGGTCAATCAGCCCCAGCATTTT
cdr3_length: 15; clone_size: once; d_call: -; j_call: TRBJ2-3; v_call: TRBV20-1; cdr3_aa: CSARNRDWGTDTQYF; cdr3_nt: TGCAGTGCTAGGAACCGGGACTGGGGCACAGATACGCAGTATTTT
cdr3_length: 16; clone_size: many; d_call: -; j_call: TRBJ2-1; v_call: TRBV12-3/TRBV12-4; cdr3_aa: CASKIGTWGINNEQFF; cdr3_nt: TGTGCCAGCAAGATTGGGACCTGGGGGATCAACAATGAGCAGTTCTTC